Shown below are 10 T cell receptor beta chains from a single sample sequenced in a study of cytomegalovirus exposure and HLA in healthy donors listed by TCRdb under 2017. The library was obtained by the immunoSEQ multiplex PCR assay. For the multiplex PCR, a mixture combining 60 forward primers for TCR Vbeta segments and 13 reverse primers for TCR Jbeta segments was used. The source is immuneACCESS, and TCRdb retained only in-frame sequences with V and J called. Part of the clones is not carried over; for the studies checked, unresolved V genes explain less than half of this, and the remainder is unexplained. The table kept for this sample lists about 200,000 clones. The ten largest clones represent approximately 6.4% of the sample. The source material was PBMCs. The receptors here all came from a man aged 30 to 39 in good health and CMV-seronegative.

This sequence joins TRBV6-6 and TRBJ2-2; a possible D gene is TRBD1 (5 bases). The ends were cut back, 4 bases at V and 1 base at J, with 13 bases in the middle. This CDR3 spans 16 amino acids. Per germline, CDR1 MNHNY and CDR2 SVGAGI (reference sequence). The CDR3 bases are TGTGCCAGCAGTTGCAGGGTCAGGGAGAACACCGGGGAGCTGTTTTTT. Protein: CASSCRVRENTGELFF.

The V call is TRBV25-1, the J call TRBJ2-5; 8 positions agree with TRBD2. Matching the DNA end better, TRBJ2-7 makes the J call doubtful. CDR3 length: 16 amino acids. CDR1 MGHDK and CDR2 SYGVNS come from the germline V gene. Here the CDR3 reads CASTSGAGGGTYEQYF. The CDR3 DNA follows: TGTGCCAGCACTTCGGGGGCTGGCGGGGGGACCTACGAGCAGTACTTC.

The CDR3 loop is CASSHRDNSYEQYF. CDR3 sequence (DNA): TGTGCCAGCAGCCACAGGGACAACTCCTACGAGCAGTACTTC. The V and J genes are TRBV14 and TRBJ2-5; maybe TRBD1 (6 bases). The end of the DNA aligns better with TRBJ2-7, so the J call may be wrong. CDR1 and CDR2 (germline): SGHDN, FVKESK. This CDR3 is 14 amino acids long.

The chain couples TRBV30 to TRBJ2-7; 7 bases agree with TRBD2. In germline, CDR1 is GTSNPN, CDR2 SVGIG (reference sequence). This CDR3 is built from 12 residues. The V and J ends lost 8 bases and 3 bases, in that order; junction bases with no gene match: 7. CDR3 DNA sequence: TGTGCCCGCGAGGGAGGGGACTACGAGCAGTACTTC. Protein: CAREGGDYEQYF.

This chain uses TRBV10-3 with TRBJ2-1; 12 bases match TRBD2. This CDR3 is 13 amino acids long. V was clipped by 6 bases and J by 8 bases; unmatched bases: 2. Germline V CDR1 and CDR2: ENHRY, SYGVKD. CDR3 DNA sequence: TGTGCCATCAGACTAGCGGGGGGCTATGAGCAGTTCTTC. This gives the protein CAIRLAGGYEQFF.

This chain joins TRBV4-1 and TRBJ1-4, with TRBD1 as a possible D gene (5 bases). V gave up 4 bases and J gave up 1 base, with 10 bases separating them. This CDR3 spans 15 amino acids. Germline V gene sequence: CDR1 MGHRA, CDR2 YSYEKL. CDR3 sequence reads: CASSRPGGTNEKLFF. The CDR3 region has the DNA TGCGCCAGCAGCCGCCCCGGGGGAACTAATGAAAAACTGTTTTTT.

This sequence joins TRBV28 and TRBJ1-1; possible D gene TRBD1, 6 bases. The germline gives CDR1 MDHEN, CDR2 SYDVKM. The CDR3 contains 15 residues. The germline V and J ends were trimmed by 3 bases and 0 bases, with 11 bases remaining between them. CDR3 sequence (DNA): TGTGCCAGCAGTTTTGGGGGCCAGGTGAACACTGAAGCTTTCTTT. Translation: CASSFGGQVNTEAFF.

The rearrangement joins TRBV7-2 to TRBJ1-1, with D perhaps TRBD1 (6 bases). The V and J ends lost 6 bases and 1 base respectively, with 15 bases between them. CDR1 is SGHTA and CDR2 is FQGNSA in the germline V gene. The CDR3 sequence is 15 residues long. The chain's CDR3 is CASSKNPGANTEAFF. CDR3 nucleotides: TGTGCCAGCAGTAAGAACCCAGGGGCGAACACTGAAGCTTTCTTT.

The V gene is TRBV5-1, the J gene TRBJ1-2; weak D call: TRBD1 (5 bases). Germline CDR1 SGHRS, CDR2 YFSETQ. The CDR3 totals 13 residues. V dropped 4 bases and J dropped 4 bases, with 11 bases sitting between them. The CDR3 DNA reads TGCGCCAGCAGCCTCCCGGGGGGCTATGGCTACACCTTC. Translation gives CASSLPGGYGYTF.

The chain combines TRBV6-5 with TRBJ2-1; D might be TRBD2 (6 bases). Deletions cut 7 bases from V and 1 base from J, with 14 bases between. The CDR3 consists of 15 residues. Germline CDR1 MNHEY, CDR2 SVGAGI. CDR3 in DNA: TGTGCCAGCAATACCGGGACTTCTTCCTACAATGAGCAGTTCTTC. It yields the protein CASNTGTSSYNEQFF.